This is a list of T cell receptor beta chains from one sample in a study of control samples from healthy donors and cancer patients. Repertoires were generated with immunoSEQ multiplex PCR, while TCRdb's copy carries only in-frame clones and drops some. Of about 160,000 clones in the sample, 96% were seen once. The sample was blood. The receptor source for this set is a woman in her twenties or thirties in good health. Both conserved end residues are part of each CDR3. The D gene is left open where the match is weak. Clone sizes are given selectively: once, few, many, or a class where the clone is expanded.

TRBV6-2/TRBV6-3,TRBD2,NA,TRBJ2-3,TGTGCCAGCAGTTACACCCGAGGGGCAGCGGGGCTCCTAGATACGCAGTATTTT,CASSYTRGAAGLLDTQYF
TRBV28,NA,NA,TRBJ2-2,TGTGCCAGCAATTTGGACGGGAACACCGGGGAGCTGTTTTTT,CASNLDGNTGELFF
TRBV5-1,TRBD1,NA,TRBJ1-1,TGCGCCAGCAGGCCCGGGACAGGGGGGTGGAGAACTGAAGCTTTCTTT,CASRPGTGGWRTEAFF
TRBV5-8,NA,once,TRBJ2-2,TGTGCCAGCAGCTTGGTCGGATTCGCGAACACCGGGGAGCTGTTTTTT,CASSLVGFANTGELFF
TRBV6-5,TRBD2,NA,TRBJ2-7,TGTGCCAGCGCCTGGACTAGCGGGAGCGAGCAGTACTTC,CASAWTSGSEQYF
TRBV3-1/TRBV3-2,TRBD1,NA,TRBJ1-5,TGTGCCAGCAGCCCCCAGGGGGTTGGGAATCAGCCCCAGCATTTT,CASSPQGVGNQPQHF
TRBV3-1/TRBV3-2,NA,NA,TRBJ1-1,TGTGCCAGCAGCTCGCGTTCTGTTGAAGCTTTCTTT,CASSSRSVEAFF
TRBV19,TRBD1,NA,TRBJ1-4,TGTGCCAGTAGCCGGGACAGGGCGAATGAAAAACTGTTTTTT,CASSRDRANEKLFF
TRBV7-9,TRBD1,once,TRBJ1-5,TGTGCCAGCAGCTTAGGAACCGGGACAGGGGGCTCTCAGCCCCAGCATTTT,CASSLGTGTGGSQPQHF
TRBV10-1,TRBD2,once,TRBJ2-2,TGCGCCAGCAGTCTAGCGGGGGAGACCGGGGAGCTGTTTTTT,CASSLAGETGELFF
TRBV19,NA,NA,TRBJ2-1,TGTGCCAGCCTAGGGGTCCAGGGTCATGAGCAGTTCTTC,CASLGVQGHEQFF
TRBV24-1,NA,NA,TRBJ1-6,TGTGCCACCAGTGACGGACTTAATAATTCACCCCTCCACTTT,CATSDGLNNSPLHF
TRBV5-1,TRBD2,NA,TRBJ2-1,TGCGCCAGCGCGACTAGCGGGGGTCCCCCAACGCTCTTC,CASATSGGPPTLF
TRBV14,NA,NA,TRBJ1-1,TGTGCCAGCGGATCCTACATGAACACTGAAGCTTTCTTT,CASGSYMNTEAFF
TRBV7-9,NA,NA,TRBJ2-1,TGTGCCAGCAGCTCCCGGGACAATCCGAGCTCCTACAATGAGCAGTTCTTC,CASSSRDNPSSYNEQFF
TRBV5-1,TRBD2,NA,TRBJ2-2,TGCGCCAGCAGCTTTACTAGCGGTTACACCGGGGAGCTGTTTTTT,CASSFTSGYTGELFF
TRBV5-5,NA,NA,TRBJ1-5,TGTGCCAGCAGCGCATCCGACACGGGGGGCAATCAGCCCCAGCATTTT,CASSASDTGGNQPQHF
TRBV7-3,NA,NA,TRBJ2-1,TGTGCCAGCAGCTTAGGTCTGCGCGGTAGCTCCTACAATGAGCAGTTCTTC,CASSLGLRGSSYNEQFF
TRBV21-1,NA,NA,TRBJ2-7,TGTGCCAGCAGCAAACCCGTAAGTGGTTACGAGCAGTACTTC,CASSKPVSGYEQYF
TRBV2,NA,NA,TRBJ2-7,TGTGCCAGCAGTACGAGATCCTACGAGCAGTACTTC,CASSTRSYEQYF
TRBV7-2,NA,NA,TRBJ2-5,TGTGCCAGCAGCTTAGGGGGCCAAGAGACCCAGTACTTC,CASSLGGQETQYF
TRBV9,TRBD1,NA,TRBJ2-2,TGTGCCAGCAGCGTAGGGCACAGGGGTAGTACCGGGGAGCTGTTTTTT,CASSVGHRGSTGELFF
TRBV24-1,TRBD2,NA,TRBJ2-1,TGTGCCACCAGTGATTCCCGGACTAGCGGGAGTCTCAATGAGCAGTTCTTC,CATSDSRTSGSLNEQFF
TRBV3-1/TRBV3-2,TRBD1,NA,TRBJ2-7,TGTGCCAGCAGCCAAGTGGGGACAGGCCACTACGAGCAGTACTTC,CASSQVGTGHYEQYF
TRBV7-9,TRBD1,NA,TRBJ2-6,TGTGCCAGCAGCCCGGAGATGGGACAGGGACTCTCTGGGGCCAACGTCCTGACTTTC,CASSPEMGQGLSGANVLTF
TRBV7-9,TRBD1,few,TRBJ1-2,TGTGCCAGCAGCTTTGGGACAGCCAATATCTGGTACACCTTC,CASSFGTANIWYTF
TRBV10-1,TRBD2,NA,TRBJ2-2,TGCGCCAGCAGCCTAGCGGGAGGTACCGGGGAGCTGTTTTTT,CASSLAGGTGELFF
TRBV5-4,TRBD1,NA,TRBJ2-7,TGTGCCAGCAGCGTGGACAGGGGTGGTTACGAGCAGTACTTC,CASSVDRGGYEQYF
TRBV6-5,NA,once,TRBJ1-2,TGTGCCAGTGTGGAGGGTCTGCCGACCTATGGCTACACCTTC,CASVEGLPTYGYTF
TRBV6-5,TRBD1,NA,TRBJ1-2,TGTGCCAGCGGCGGGACAGACTCAATGGGGGGCTACACCTTC,CASGGTDSMGGYTF
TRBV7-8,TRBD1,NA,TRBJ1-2,TGTGCCAGCAGCCGGGACAGCGGATCCTATGGCTACACCTTC,CASSRDSGSYGYTF
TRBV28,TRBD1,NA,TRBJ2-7,TGTGCCAGCACCTCCCAAGGGACAGGGGGCTTCGAGCAGTACTTC,CASTSQGTGGFEQYF
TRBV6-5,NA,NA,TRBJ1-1,TGTGCCAGCAGACCCAACACTGAAGCTTTCTTT,CASRPNTEAFF
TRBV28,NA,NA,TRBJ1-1,TGTGCCAGCAGTTTGGGGGTCTTGAACACTGAAGCTTTCTTT,CASSLGVLNTEAFF
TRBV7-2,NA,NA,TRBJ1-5,TGTGCCAGCAGCTTAGTCATAAGTGGGCAGCCCCAGCATTTT,CASSLVISGQPQHF
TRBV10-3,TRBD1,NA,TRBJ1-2,TGTGCCATCAGTCAGGGGGCAAACTATGGCTACACCTTC,CAISQGANYGYTF
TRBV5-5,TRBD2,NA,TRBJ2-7,TGTGCCAGCAGCTTGCTAGCGGGGGGGCCCCACGAGCAGTACTTC,CASSLLAGGPHEQYF
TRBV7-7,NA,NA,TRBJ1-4,TGTGCTAGCAGCCCGCTCCCAAGCGAAAAACTGTTTTTT,CASSPLPSEKLFF
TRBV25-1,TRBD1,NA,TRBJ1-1,TGTGCCAGCAGTTCGCCAGGGGGCACTGAAGCTTTCTTT,CASSSPGGTEAFF
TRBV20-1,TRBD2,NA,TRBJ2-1,TGCAGTGCTAGTCCGAGCGGGATCGACAATGAGCAGTTCTTC,CSASPSGIDNEQFF
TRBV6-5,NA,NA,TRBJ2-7,TGTGCCAGCTCTAACCGGCCGGAGGAGCAGTACTTC,CASSNRPEEQYF
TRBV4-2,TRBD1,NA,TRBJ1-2,TGTGCCAGCAGCCAAGGGGACAGGGTGGGAGACTATGGCTACACCTTC,CASSQGDRVGDYGYTF
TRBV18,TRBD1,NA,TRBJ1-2,TGTGCCAGCTCAATCGGACAGGGCCTCTATGGAGGCTACACCTTC,CASSIGQGLYGGYTF